This T cell receptor beta chain was retrieved from a study of T cell repertoires in cytomegalovirus infection. Across the whole study: In public TCR beta signatures, there were indications of both CMV infection and matching HLA type.

Trimming removed 1 base at V and 0 bases at J, with 8 bases between. Germline assignment: CDR1 SGHTA and CDR2 FQGNSA. The CDR3 length is 15 residues. This clonotype was seen many times. Its antigen is currently unknown. Study-wide findings and caveats: Cumulative frequency of public TCR beta families picked out carriers of CMV plus the relevant HLA. Dominating the ex vivo response were HLA-C-restricted CMV-specific TCR beta clonotypes.

From the reads, TCRdb called clonotypes with MiXCR, one entry per CDR3 protein. The sample holds 250,000 or so distinct CDR3 sequences, approximately 13% seen once. This TCR derives from a human donor in good health (CMV status not recorded). Some clones in this sample may be carry-over from other donors' samples. The material sequenced was PBMCs. V gene TRBV7-2 combines with J gene TRBJ2-3, with D possibly matching TRBD2 (5 bases). CDR3: CASSLDAGSTDTQYF. In nucleotides, the CDR3 is TGTGCCAGCAGCTTAGACGCGGGCAGCACAGATACGCAGTATTTT.